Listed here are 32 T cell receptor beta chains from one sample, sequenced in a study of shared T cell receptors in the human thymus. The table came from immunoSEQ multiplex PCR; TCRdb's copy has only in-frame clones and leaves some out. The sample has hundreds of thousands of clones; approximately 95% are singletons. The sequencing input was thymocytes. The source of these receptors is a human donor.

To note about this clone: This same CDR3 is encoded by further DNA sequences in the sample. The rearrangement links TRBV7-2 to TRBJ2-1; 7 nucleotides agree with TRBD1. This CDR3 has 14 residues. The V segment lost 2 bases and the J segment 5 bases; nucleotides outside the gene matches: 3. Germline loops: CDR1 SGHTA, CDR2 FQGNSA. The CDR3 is CASSLRTGDNEQFF. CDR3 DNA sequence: TGTGCCAGCAGCTTAAGGACAGGCGACAATGAGCAGTTCTTC. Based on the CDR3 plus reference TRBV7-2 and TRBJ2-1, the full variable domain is GAGVSQSPSNKVTEKGKDVELRCDPISGHTALYWYRQSLGQGLEFLIYFQGNSAPDKSGLPSDRFSAERTGGSVSTLTIQRTQQEDSAVYLCASSLRTGDNEQFFGPGTRLTVL.

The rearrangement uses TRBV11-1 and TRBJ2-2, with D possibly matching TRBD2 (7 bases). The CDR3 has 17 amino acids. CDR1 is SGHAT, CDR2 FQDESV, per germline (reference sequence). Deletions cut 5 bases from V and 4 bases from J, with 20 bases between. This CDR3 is CASSPLGGERGTGELFF. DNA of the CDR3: TGTGCCAGCAGCCCACTAGGGGGGGAGCGTGGCACCGGGGAGCTGTTTTTT.

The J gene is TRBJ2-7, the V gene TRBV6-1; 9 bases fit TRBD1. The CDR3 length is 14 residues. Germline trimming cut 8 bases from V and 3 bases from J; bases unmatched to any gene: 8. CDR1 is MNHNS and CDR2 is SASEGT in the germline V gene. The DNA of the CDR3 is TGTGCCAGCTCCTCCGGGACAGGGTACTACGAGCAGTACTTC. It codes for CASSSGTGYYEQYF.

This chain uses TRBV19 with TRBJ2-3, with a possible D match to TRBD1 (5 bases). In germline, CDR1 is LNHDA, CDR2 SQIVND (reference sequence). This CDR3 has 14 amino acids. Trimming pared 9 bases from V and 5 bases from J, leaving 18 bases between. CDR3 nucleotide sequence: TGTGCCAGCAGTGGGGCCCTTTGGGGAGATACGCAGTATTTT. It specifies CASSGALWGDTQYF. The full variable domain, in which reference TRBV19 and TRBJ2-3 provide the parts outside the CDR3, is DGGITQSPKYLFRKEGQNVTLSCEQNLNHDAMYWYRQDPGQGLRLIYYSQIVNDFQKGDIAEGYSVSREKKESFPLTVTSAQKNPTAFYLCASSGALWGDTQYFGPGTRLTVL.

The CDR3 loop is CASRSSGGAFF. CDR3 DNA: TGTGCCAGCAGGTCTTCCGGGGGGGCTTTCTTT. V is TRBV11-2 and J is TRBJ1-1; maybe TRBD1 (5 bases). CDR3 length: 11 amino acids. Trimming took 6 bases from V and 11 from J, leaving 13 bases between them. The germline V gene has CDR1 SGHAT and CDR2 FQNNGV.

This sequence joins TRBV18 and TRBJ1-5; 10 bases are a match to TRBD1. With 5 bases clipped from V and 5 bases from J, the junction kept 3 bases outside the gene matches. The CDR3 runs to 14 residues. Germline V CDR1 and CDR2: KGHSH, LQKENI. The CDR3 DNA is TGTGCCAGCTCAGCCGGGACAGGGGATCAGCCCCAGCATTTT. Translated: CASSAGTGDQPQHF.

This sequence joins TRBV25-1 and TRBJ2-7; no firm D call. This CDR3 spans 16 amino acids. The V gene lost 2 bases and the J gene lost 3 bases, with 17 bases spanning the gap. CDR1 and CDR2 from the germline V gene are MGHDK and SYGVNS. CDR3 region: CASSEHPRGIGYEQYF. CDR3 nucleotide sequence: TGTGCCAGCAGTGAACACCCTCGAGGAATAGGCTACGAGCAGTACTTC.

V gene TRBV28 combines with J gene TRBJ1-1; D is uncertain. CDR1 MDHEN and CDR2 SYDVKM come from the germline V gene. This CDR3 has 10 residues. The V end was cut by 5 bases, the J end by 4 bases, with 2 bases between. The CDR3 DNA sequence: TGTGCCAGCAGTCTCACTGAAGCTTTCTTT. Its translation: CASSLTEAFF. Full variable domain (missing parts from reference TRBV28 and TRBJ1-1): DVKVTQSSRYLVKRTGEKVFLECVQDMDHENMFWYRQDPGLGLRLIYFSYDVKMKEKGDIPEGYSVSREKKERFSLILESASTNQTSMYLCASSLTEAFFGQGTRLTVV.

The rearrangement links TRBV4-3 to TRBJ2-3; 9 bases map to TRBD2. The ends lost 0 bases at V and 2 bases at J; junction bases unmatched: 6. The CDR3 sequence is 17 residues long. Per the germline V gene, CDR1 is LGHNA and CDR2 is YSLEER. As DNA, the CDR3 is TGCGCCAGCAGCCAAGATGAGTCTAGCGGGAACACAGATACGCAGTATTTT. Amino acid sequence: CASSQDESSGNTDTQYF.

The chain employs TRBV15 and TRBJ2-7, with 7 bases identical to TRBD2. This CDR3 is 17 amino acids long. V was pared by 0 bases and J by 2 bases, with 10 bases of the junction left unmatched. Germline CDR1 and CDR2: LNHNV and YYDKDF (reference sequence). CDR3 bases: TGTGCCACCAGCAGAGATAAACCTGGAGGGAGGGCCTACGAGCAGTACTTC. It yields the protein CATSRDKPGGRAYEQYF.

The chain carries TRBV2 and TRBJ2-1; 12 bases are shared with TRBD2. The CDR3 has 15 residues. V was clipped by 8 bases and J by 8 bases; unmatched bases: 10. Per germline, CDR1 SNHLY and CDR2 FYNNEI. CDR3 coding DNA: TGTGCCAGCCGCTATAGGACTAGCGGGATCCATGAGCAGTTCTTC. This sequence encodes CASRYRTSGIHEQFF.

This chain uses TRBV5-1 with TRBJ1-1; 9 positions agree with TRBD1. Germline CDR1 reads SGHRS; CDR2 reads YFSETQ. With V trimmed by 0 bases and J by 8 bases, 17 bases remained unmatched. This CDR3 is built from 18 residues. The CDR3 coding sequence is TGCGCCAGCAGCTTGGAAGACGGTTTACTTCCGGGACAGGGAGAAGCTTTCTTT. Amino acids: CASSLEDGLLPGQGEAFF. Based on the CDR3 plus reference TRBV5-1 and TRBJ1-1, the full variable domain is KAGVTQTPRYLIKTRGQQVTLSCSPISGHRSVSWYQQTPGQGLQFLFEYFSETQRNKGNFPGRFSGRQFSNSRSEMNVSTLELGDSALYLCASSLEDGLLPGQGEAFFGQGTRLTVV.

The CDR3 reads CSATKPGHTYEQYF. DNA for the CDR3: TGCAGCGCAACCAAACCGGGACATACCTACGAGCAGTACTTC. The chain recombines TRBV29-1 with TRBJ2-7, with D possibly TRBD1 on 6 matching bases. This CDR3 contains 14 residues. From germline, CDR1 is SQVTM and CDR2 ANQGSEA. Trimming stripped 7 bases from V and 2 bases from J, with 18 bases between.

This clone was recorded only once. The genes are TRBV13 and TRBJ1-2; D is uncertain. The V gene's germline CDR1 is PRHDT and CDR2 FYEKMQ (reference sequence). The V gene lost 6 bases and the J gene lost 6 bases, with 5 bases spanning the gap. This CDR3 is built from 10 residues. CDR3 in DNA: TGTGCCAGCAGTCCCAATGGCTACACCTTC. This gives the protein CASSPNGYTF.

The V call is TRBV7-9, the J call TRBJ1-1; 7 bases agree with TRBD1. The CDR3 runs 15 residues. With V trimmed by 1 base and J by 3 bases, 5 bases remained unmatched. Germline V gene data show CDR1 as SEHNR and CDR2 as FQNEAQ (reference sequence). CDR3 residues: CASSLVRQGHTEAFF. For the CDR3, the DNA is TGTGCCAGCAGCTTAGTCCGACAGGGCCACACTGAAGCTTTCTTT.

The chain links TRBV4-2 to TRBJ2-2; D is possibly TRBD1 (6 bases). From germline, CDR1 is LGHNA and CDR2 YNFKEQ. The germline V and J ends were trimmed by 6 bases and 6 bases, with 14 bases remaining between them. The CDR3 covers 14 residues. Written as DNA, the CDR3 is TGTGCCAGCAGTCGGGTGAGACAGGCCGGGGAGCTGTTTTTT. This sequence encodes CASSRVRQAGELFF.

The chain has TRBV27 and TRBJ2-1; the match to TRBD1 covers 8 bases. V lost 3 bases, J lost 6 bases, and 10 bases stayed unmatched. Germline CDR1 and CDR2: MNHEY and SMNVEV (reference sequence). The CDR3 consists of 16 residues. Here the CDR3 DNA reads TGTGCCAGCAGTTTCCTACAGGGGGTATCGTGCAATGAGCAGTTCTTC. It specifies CASSFLQGVSCNEQFF.

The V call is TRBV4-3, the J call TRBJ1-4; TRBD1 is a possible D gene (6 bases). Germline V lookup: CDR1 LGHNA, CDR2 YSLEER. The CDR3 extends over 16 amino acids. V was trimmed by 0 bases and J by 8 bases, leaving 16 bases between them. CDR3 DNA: TGCGCCAGCAGCCAAGATGGGGTGGGGGCGCGAGAAAAACTGTTTTTT. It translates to CASSQDGVGAREKLFF.

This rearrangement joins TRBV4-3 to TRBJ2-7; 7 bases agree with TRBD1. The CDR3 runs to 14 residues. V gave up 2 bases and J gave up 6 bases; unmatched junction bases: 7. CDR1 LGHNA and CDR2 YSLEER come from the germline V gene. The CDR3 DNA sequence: TGCGCCAGCAGCCAAACAGGGGCCTGGGGCGAGCAGTACTTC. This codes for CASSQTGAWGEQYF.

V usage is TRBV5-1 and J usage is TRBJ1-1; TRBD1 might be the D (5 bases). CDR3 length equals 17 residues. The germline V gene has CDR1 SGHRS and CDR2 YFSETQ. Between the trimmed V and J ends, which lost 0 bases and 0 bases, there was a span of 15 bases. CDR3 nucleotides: TGCGCCAGCAGCTTGGGGGTTGGTGGGGGAATGAACACTGAAGCTTTCTTT. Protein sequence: CASSLGVGGGMNTEAFF.

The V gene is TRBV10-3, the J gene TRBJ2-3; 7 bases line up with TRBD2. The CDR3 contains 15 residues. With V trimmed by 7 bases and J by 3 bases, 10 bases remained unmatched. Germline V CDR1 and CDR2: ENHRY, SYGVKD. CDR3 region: CAIKEGLEGTDTQYF. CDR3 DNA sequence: TGTGCCATCAAGGAAGGACTAGAGGGGACAGATACGCAGTATTTT.

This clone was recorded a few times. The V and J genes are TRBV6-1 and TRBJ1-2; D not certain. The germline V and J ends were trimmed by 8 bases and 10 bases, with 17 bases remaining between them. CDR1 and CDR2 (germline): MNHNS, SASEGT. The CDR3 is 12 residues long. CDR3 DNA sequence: TGTGCCAGCGAACGGAGTGGCGATGCCTACACCTTC. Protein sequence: CASERSGDAYTF.

The CDR3 is CASSLLTGGTGAFF. The DNA for the CDR3 is TGTGCCAGCAGCTTATTAACAGGGGGCACAGGGGCTTTCTTT. V usage is TRBV5-4 and J usage is TRBJ1-1; 9 nucleotides match TRBD1. The ends lost 2 bases at V and 11 bases at J; junction bases unmatched: 10. Germline CDR1 is SGHNT and CDR2 is YYREEE (reference sequence). This CDR3 has 14 amino acids.

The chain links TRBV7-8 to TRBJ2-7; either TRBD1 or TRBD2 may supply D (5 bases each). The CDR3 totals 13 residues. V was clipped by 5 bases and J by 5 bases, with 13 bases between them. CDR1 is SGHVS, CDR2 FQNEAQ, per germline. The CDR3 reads CASSPAGGDEQYF. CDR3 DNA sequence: TGTGCCAGCAGCCCGGCTGGGGGAGACGAGCAGTACTTC.

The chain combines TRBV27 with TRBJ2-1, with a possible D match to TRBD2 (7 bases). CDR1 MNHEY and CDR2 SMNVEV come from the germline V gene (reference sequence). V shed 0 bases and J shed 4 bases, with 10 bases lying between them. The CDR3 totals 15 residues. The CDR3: CASSLSRGAYNEQFF. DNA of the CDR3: TGTGCCAGCAGTTTATCCCGGGGGGCTTACAATGAGCAGTTCTTC.

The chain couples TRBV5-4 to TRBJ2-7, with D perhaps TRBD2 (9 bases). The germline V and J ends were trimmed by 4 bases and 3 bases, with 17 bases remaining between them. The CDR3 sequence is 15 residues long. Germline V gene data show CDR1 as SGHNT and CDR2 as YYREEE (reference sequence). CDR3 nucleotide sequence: TGTGCCAGCAGCCAGGGGGCTAGCGGGAACTACGAGCAGTACTTC. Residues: CASSQGASGNYEQYF. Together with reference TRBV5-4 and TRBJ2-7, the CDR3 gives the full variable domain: ETGVTQSPTHLIKTRGQQVTLRCSSQSGHNTVSWYQQALGQGPQFIFQYYREEENGRGNFPPRFSGLQFPNYSSELNVNALELDDSALYLCASSQGASGNYEQYFGPGTRLTVT.

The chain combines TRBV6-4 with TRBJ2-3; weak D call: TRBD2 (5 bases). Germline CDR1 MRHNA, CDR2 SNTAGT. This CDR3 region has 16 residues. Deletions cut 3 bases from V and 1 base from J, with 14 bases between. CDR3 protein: CASSERADSGTDTQYF. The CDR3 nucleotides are TGTGCCAGCAGTGAACGGGCGGACTCTGGCACAGATACGCAGTATTTT.

CDR3 region: CASSESAREVYNEQFF. CDR3 sequence (DNA): TGCGCCAGCAGTGAGTCAGCCAGGGAAGTCTACAATGAGCAGTTCTTC. The genes are TRBV10-2 and TRBJ2-1; tentatively, D is TRBD1 (5 bases). Germline V gene data show CDR1 as WSHSY and CDR2 as SAAADI. This CDR3 comprises 16 residues. Trimming stripped 0 bases from V and 3 bases from J, with 12 bases between.

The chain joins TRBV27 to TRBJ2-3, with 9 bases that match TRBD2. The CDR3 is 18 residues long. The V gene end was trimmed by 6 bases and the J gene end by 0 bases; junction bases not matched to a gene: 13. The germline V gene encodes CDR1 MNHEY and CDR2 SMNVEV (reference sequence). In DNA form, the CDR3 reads TGTGCCAGCAGCCCGGACCCGACTAGCGGAACTAGCACAGATACGCAGTATTTT. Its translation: CASSPDPTSGTSTDTQYF.

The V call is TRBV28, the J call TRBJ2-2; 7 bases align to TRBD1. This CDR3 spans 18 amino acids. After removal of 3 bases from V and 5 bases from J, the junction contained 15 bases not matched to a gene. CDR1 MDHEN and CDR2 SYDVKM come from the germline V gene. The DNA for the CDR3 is TGTGCCAGCAGTTTGGGGGACAGACACCAACAGCCAACCGGGGAGCTGTTTTTT. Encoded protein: CASSLGDRHQQPTGELFF.

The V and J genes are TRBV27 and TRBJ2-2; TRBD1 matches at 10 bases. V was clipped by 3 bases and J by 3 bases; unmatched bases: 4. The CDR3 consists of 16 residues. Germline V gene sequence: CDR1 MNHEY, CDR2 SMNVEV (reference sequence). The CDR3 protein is CASSLRTGGYTGELFF. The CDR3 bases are TGTGCCAGCAGTTTGCGGACAGGGGGTTACACCGGGGAGCTGTTTTTT.

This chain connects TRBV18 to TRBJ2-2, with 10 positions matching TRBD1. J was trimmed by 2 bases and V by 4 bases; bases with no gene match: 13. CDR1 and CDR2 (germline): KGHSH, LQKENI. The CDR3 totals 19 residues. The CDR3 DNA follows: TGTGCCAGCTCACTCCACCGGGACAGGGGAGGCGACAACACCGGGGAGCTGTTTTTT. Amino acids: CASSLHRDRGGDNTGELFF.